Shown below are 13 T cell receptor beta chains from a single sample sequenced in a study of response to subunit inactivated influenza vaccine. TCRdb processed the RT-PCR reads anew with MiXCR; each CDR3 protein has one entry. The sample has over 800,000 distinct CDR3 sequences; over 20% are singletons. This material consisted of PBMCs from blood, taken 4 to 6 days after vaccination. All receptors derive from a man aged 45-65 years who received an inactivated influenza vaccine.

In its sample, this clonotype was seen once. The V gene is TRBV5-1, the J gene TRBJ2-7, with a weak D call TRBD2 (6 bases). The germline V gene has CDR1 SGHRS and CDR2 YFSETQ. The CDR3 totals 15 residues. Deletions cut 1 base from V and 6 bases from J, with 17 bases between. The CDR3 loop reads CASSLMGLAPGEQYF. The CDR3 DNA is TGCGCCAGCAGCTTGATGGGTCTAGCGCCGGGCGAGCAGTACTTC.

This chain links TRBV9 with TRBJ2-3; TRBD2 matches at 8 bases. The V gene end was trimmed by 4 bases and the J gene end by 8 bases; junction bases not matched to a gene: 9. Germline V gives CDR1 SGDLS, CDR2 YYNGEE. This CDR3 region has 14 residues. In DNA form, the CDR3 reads TGTGCCAGCAGCCTGACTAGCGAGAGCGGTACGCAGTATTTT. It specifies CASSLTSESGTQYF.

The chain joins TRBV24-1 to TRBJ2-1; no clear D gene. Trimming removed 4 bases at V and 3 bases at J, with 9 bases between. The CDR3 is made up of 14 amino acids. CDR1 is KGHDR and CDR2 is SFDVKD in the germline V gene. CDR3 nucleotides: TGTGCCACCAGTGAAGGGTCCCTCTACAATGAGCAGTTCTTC. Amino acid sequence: CATSEGSLYNEQFF.

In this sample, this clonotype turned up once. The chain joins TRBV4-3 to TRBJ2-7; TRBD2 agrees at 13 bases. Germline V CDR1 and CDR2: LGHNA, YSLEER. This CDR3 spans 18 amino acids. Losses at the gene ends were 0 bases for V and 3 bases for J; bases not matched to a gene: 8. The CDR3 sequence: CASSQERRTSGRIYEQYF. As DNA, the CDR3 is TGCGCCAGCAGCCAAGAGAGAAGGACTAGCGGGAGAATCTACGAGCAGTACTTC.

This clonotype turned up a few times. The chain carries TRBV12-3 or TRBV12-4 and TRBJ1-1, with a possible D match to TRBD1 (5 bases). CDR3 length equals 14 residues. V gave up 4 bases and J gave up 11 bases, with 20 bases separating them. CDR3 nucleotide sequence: TGTGCCAGCAGTTCGACAGTTAGGGGAAGTGGCGCTTTCTTT. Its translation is CASSSTVRGSGAFF.

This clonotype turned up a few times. CDR3 residues: CATSVGTGAYGYTF. As DNA, the CDR3 is TGTGCCACCAGCGTCGGGACAGGAGCCTATGGCTACACCTTC. V and J are TRBV15 and TRBJ1-2; 8 bases align to TRBD1. This CDR3 region has 14 residues. J lost 4 bases, V lost 5 bases, and 6 bases had no gene match. Germline V gene data show CDR1 as LNHNV and CDR2 as YYDKDF (reference sequence). Looking up the rest from reference TRBV15 and TRBJ1-2 gives the full variable domain: DAMVIQNPRYQVTQFGKPVTLSCSQTLNHNVMYWYQQKSSQAPKLLFHYYDKDFNNEADTPDNFQSRRPNTSFCFLDIRSPGLGDTAMYLCATSVGTGAYGYTFGSGTRLTVV.

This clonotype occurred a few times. CDR3 protein: CASAEAPANSYEQYF. DNA for the CDR3: TGTGCCAGCGCAGAGGCGCCAGCGAACTCCTACGAGCAGTACTTC. This chain connects TRBV6-1 to TRBJ2-7; D is unclear. Germline CDR1 and CDR2: MNHNS and SASEGT. The ends were cut back, 8 bases at V and 0 bases at J, with 17 bases in the middle. The length of the CDR3 is 15 residues.

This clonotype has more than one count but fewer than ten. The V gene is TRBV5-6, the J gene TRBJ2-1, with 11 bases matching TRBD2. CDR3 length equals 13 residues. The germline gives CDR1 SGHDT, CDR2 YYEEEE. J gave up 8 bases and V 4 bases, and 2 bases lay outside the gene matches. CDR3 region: CASSKTSGDEQFF. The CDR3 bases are TGTGCCAGCAGCAAGACTAGCGGGGATGAGCAGTTCTTC.

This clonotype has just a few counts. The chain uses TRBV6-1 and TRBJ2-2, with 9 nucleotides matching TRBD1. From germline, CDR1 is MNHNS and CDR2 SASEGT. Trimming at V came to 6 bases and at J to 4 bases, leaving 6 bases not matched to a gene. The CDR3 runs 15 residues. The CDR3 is CASRIQGASTGELFF. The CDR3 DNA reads TGTGCCAGCAGGATACAGGGGGCGAGCACCGGGGAGCTGTTTTTT.

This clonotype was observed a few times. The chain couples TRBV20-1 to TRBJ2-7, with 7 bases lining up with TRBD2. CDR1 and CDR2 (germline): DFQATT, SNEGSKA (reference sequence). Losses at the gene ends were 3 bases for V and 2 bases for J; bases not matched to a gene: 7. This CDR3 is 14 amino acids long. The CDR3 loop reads CSASPSGLTYEQYF. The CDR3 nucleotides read TGCAGTGCTAGCCCTAGCGGTTTGACCTACGAGCAGTACTTC.

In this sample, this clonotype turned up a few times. The CDR3 nucleotides are TGTGCCAGCAAACAGAGATCTGGTAGCGGGATATCCTACAATGAGCAGTTCTTC. Translating gives CASKQRSGSGISYNEQFF. The chain combines TRBV6-2 or TRBV6-3 with TRBJ2-1; TRBD2 agrees at 8 bases. The V gene's germline CDR1 is MNHEY and CDR2 SVGEGT. The junction had 15 bases not matched to a gene; V was cut back by 7 bases and J by 1 base. This CDR3 contains 18 residues.

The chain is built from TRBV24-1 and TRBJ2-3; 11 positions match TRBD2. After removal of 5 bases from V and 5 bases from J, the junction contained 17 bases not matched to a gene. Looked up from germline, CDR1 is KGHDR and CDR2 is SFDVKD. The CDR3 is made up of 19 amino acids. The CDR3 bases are TGTGCCACCAGTGGGGCTAGCGGGGGGCCTCGTATGTCGGTAGATACGCAGTATTTT. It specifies CATSGASGGPRMSVDTQYF.

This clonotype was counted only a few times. The CDR3: CASSSLISGRYF. The CDR3 DNA is TGTGCCAGCAGCTCCTTAATAAGCGGGAGGTACTTC. This rearrangement joins TRBV7-2 to TRBJ2-4; 8 bases agree with TRBD2. The CDR3 spans 12 residues. Germline-derived CDR1 and CDR2 are SGHTA and FQGNSA. Trimming took 4 bases from V and 15 from J; bases not matched to a gene: 8.